This TCR beta chain was recovered during a study of T cells after posttransplantation cyclophosphamide. J was trimmed by 4 bases and V by 4 bases; bases with no gene match: 6. Germline lookup yields CDR1 MNHEY and CDR2 SVGAGI. The length of the CDR3 is 14 residues. TCRdb keeps only in-frame clones here, not all; method: immunoSEQ multiplex PCR. Found here are under 50,000 clones, no singletons; the ten largest cover about 4.2%. At least ten counts were recorded for this clone. The chain uses TRBV6-5 and TRBJ1-2; TRBD1 agrees at 7 bases. This receptor was obtained from a woman aged 50 to 65 in good health and a related stem cell transplant donor. Sequenced sample: PBMCs. The CDR3 DNA reads as TGTGCCAGCAGTTCCGCAGGGACAGCCTATGGCTACACCTTC. Translating gives CASSSAGTAYGYTF.